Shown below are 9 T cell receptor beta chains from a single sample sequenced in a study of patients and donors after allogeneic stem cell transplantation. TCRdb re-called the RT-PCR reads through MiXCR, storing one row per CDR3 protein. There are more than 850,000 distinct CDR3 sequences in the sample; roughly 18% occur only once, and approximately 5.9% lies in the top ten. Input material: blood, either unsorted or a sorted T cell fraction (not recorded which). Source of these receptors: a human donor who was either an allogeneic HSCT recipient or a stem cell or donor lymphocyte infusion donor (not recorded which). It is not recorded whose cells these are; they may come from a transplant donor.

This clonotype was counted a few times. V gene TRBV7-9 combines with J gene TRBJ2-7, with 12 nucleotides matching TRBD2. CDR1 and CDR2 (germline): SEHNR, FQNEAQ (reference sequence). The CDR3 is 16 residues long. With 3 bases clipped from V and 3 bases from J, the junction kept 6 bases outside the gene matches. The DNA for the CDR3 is TGTGCCAGCAGCTTTACTAGCGGGAGGACTGACTACGAGCAGTACTTC. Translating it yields CASSFTSGRTDYEQYF.

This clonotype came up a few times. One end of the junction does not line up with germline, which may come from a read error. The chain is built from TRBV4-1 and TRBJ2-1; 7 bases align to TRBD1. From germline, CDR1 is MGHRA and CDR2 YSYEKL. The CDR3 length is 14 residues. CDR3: CASNQGGAANEQFF. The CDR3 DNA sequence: TGCGCCAGCAACCAAGGGGGCGCGGCCAATGAGCAGTTCTTC.

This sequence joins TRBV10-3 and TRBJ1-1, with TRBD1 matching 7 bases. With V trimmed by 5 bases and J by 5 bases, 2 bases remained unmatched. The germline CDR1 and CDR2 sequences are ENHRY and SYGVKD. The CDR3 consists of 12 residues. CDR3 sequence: CAISTGDTEAFF. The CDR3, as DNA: TGTGCCATCAGTACAGGGGATACTGAAGCTTTCTTT.

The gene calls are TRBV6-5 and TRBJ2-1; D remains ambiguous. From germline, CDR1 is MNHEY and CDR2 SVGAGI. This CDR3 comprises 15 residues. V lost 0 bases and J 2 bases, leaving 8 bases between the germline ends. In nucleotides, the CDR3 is TGTGCCAGCAGTTACTCGGCGGCCCCCTACAATGAGCAGTTCTTC. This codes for CASSYSAAPYNEQFF.

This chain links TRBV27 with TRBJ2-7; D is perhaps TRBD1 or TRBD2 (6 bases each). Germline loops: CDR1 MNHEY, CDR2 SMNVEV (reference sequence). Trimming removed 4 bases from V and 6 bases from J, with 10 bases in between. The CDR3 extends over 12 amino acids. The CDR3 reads CASSSKGGEQYF. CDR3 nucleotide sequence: TGTGCCAGCAGTTCCAAGGGGGGCGAGCAGTACTTC.

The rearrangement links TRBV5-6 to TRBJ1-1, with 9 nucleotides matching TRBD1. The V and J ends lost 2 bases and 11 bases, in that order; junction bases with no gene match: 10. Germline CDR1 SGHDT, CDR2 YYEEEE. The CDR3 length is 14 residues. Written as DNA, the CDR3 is TGTGCCAGCAGCTTAACGGGACAGGGAAGTTATGCTTTCTTT. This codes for CASSLTGQGSYAFF.

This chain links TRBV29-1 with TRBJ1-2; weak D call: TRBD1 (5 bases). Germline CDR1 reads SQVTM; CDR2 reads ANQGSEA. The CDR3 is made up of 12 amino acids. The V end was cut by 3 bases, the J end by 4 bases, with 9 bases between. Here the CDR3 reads CSVDRVIYGYTF. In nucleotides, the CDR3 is TGCAGCGTTGACAGGGTAATCTATGGCTACACCTTC.

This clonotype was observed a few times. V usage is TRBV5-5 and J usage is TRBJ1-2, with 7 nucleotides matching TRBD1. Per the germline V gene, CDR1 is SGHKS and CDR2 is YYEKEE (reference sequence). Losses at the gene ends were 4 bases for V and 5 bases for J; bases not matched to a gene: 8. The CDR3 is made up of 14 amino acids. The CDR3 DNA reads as TGTGCCAGCAGCCCGGTGACAGGGACATATGGCTACACCTTC. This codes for CASSPVTGTYGYTF.

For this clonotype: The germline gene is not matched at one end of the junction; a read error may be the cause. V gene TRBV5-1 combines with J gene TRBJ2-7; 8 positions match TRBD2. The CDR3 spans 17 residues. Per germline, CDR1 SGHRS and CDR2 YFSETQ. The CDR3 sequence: CASGLDTIAGQTYEQYF. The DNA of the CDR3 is TGCGCCAGCGGCTTGGATACAATAGCGGGGCAAACCTACGAGCAGTACTTC.